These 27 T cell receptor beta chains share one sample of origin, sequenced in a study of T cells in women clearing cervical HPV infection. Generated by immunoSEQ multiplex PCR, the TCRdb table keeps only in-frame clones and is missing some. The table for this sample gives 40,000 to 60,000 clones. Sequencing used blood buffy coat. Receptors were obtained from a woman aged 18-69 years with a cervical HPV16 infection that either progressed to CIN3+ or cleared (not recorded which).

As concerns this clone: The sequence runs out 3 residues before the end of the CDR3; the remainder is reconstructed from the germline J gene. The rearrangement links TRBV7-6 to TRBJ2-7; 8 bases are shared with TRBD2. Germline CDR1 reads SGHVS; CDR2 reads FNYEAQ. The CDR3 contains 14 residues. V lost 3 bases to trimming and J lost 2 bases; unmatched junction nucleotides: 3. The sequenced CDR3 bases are TGTGCCAGCAGCTTGAGGCGGGGGGCCTACGAG. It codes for CASSLRRGAYE. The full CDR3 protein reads CASSLRRGAYEQYF. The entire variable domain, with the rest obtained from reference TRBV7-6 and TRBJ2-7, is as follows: GAGVSQSPRYKVTKRGQDVALRCDPISGHVSLYWYRQALGQGPEFLTYFNYEAQQDKSGLPNDRFSAERPEGSISTLTIQRTEQRDSAMYRCASSLRRGAYEQYFGPGTRLTVT.

CDR3 DNA (partial): TGTGCCAGCAGGGGGACAGGGGTTCCCCACGAG. This translates into CASRGTGVPHE. The whole CDR3 reads CASRGTGVPHEQYF. V and J are TRBV2 and TRBJ2-7; 10 bases fit TRBD1. The observed sequence ends 3 residues before the CDR3 terminus, with the missing tail filled in from the germline J gene. The CDR3 is 14 residues long. CDR1 SNHLY and CDR2 FYNNEI come from the germline V gene. The V segment lost 6 bases and the J segment 5 bases; nucleotides outside the gene matches: 7.

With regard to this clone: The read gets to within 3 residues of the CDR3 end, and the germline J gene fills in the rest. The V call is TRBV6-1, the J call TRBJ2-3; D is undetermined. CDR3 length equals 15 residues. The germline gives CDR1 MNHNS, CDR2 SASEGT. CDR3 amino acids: CASRERVSGNQPQYF. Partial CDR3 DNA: TGTGCCAGCAGGGAAAGGGTGAGTGGCAATCAGCCG.

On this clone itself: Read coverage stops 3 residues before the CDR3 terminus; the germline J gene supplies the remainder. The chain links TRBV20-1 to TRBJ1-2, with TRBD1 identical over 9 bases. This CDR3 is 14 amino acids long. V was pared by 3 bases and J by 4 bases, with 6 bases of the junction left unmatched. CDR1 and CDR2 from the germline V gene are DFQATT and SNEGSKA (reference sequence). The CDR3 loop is CSARMDRGFYGYTF. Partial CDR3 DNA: TGCAGTGCTAGGATGGACAGGGGATTCTATGGC.

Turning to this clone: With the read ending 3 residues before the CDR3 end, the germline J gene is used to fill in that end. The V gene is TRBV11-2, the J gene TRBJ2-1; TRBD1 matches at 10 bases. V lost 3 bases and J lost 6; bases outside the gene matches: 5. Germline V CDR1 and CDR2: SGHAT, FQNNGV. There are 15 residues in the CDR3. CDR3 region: CASSFGWTGGNEQFF. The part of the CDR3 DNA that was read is TGTGCCAGCAGCTTCGGGTGGACAGGGGGCAATGAG.

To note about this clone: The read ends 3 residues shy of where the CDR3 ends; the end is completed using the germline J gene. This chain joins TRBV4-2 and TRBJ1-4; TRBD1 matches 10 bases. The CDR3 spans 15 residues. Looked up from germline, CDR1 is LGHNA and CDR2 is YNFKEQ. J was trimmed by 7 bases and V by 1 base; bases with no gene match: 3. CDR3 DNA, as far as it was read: TGTGCCAGCAGCCAAGTTGGGGACAGGGGTGAAAAA. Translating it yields CASSQVGDRGEK. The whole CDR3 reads CASSQVGDRGEKLFF.

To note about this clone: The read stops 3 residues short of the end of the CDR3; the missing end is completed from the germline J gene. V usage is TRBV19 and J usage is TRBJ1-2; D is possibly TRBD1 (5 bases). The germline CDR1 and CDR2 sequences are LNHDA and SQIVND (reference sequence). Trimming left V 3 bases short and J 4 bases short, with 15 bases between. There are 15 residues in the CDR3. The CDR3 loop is CASSITRAHRYGYTF. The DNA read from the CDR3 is TGTGCCAGTAGTATCACCAGGGCCCACCGCTATGGC.

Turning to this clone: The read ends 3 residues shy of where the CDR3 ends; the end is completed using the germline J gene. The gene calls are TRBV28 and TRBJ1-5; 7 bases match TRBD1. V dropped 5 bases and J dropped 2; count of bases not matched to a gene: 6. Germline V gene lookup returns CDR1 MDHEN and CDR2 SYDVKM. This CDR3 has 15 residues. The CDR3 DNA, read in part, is TGTGCCAGCAGTAAAGACAGGGCTGGCAATCAGCCC. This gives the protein CASSKDRAGNQP. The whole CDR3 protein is CASSKDRAGNQPQHF.

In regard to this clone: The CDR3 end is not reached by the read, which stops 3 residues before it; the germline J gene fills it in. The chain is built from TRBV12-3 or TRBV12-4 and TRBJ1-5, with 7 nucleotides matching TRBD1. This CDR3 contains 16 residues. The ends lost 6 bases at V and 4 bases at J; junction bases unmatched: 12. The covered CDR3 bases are TGTGCCAGCAGCCTTCATACCGGGACAGCAAATCAGCCC. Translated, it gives CASSLHTGTANQP. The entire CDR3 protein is CASSLHTGTANQPQHF.

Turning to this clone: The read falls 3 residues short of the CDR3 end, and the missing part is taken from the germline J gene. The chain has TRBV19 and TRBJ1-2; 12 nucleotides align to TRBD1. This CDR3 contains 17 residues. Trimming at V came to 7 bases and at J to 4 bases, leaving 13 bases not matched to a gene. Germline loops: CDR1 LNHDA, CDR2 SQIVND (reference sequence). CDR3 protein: CASTAPGQGAILYGYTF. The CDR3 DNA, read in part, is TGTGCCAGTACTGCCCCGGGACAGGGGGCTATCCTCTATGGC.

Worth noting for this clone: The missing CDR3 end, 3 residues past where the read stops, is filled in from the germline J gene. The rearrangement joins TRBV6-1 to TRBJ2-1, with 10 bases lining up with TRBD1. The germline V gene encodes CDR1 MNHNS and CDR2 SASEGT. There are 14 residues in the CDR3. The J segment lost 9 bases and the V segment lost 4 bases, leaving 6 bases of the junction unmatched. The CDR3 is CASSGGTGVGEQFF. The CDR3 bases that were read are TGTGCCAGCAGTGGGGGGACAGGGGTAGGTGAG.

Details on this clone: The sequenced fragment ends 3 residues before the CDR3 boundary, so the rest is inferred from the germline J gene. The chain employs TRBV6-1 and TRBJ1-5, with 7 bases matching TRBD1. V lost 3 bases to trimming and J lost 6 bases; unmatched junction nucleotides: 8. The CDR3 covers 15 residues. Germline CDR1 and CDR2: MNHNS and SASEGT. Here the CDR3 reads CASSDFNRGGQPQHF. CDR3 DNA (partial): TGTGCCAGCAGTGACTTTAACAGGGGCGGTCAGCCC.

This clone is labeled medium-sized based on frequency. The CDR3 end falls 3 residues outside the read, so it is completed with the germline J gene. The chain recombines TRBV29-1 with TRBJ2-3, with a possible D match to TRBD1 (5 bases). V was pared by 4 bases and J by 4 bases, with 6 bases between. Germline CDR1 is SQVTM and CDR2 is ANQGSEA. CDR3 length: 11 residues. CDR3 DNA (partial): TGCAGCGTTGGCAGGGCAGATACG. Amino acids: CSVGRADT. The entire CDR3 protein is CSVGRADTQYF.

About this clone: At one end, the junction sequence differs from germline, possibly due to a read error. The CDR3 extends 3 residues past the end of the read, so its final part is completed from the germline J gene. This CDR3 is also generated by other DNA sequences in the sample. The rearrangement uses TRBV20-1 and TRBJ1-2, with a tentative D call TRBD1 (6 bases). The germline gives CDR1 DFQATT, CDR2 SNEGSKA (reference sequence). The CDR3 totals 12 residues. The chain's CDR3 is CSARGQLYGYTF. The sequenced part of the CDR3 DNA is TGCAGTGCCAGGGGACAACTCTATGGA.

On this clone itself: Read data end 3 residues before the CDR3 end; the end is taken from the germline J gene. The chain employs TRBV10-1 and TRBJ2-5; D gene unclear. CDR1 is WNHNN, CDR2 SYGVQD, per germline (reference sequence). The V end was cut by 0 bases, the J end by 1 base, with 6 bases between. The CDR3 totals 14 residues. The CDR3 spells CASSESPVQETQYF. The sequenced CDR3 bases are TGCGCCAGCAGTGAGTCGCCGGTCCAAGAGACC.

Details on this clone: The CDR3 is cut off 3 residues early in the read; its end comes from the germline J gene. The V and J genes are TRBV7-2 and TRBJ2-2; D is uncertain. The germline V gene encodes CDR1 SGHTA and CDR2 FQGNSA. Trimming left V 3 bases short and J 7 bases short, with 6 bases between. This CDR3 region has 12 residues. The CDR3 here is CASSFYLGELFF. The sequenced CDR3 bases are TGTGCCAGCAGCTTTTATCTCGGGGAG.

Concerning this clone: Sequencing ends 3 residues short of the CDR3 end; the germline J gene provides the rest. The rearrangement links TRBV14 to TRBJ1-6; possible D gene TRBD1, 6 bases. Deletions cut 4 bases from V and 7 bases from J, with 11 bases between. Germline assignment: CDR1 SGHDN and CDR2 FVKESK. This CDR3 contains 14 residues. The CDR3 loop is CASSLQGGNSPLHF. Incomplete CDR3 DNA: TGTGCCAGCAGCCTACAGGGAGGGAATTCACCC.

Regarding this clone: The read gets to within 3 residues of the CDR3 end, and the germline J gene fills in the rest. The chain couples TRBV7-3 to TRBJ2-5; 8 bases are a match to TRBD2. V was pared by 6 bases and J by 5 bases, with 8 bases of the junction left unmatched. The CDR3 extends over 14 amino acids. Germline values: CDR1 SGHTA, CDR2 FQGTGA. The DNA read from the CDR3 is TGTGCCAGCAGTCCCAGCGGGGGCCGGGAGACC. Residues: CASSPSGGRET. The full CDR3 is CASSPSGGRETQYF.

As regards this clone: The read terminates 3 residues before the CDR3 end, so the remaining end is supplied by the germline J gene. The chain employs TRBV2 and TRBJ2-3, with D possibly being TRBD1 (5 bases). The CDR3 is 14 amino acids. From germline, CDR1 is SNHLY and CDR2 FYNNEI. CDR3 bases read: TGTGCCAGCAGCCAAGACAGTGGGAACCAGCCG. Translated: CASSQDSGNQP. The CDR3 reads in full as CASSQDSGNQPQYF.

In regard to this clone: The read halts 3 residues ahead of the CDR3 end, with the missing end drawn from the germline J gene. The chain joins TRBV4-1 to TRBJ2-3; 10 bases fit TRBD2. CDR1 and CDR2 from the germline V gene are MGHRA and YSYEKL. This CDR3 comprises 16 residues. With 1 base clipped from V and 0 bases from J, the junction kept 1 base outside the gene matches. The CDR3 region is CASSQGAGGSTDTQYF. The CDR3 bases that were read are TGCGCCAGCAGCCAAGGAGCGGGGGGGAGCACAGATACG.

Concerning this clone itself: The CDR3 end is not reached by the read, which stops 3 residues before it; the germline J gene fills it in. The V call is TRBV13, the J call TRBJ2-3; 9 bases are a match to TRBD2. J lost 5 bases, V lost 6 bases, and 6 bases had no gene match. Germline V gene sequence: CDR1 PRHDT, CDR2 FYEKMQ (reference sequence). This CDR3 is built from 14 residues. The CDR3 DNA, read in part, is TGTGCCAGCAGGCGCGGGGGGGCCTTAGATACG. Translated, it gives CASRRGGALDT. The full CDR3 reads CASRRGGALDTQYF.

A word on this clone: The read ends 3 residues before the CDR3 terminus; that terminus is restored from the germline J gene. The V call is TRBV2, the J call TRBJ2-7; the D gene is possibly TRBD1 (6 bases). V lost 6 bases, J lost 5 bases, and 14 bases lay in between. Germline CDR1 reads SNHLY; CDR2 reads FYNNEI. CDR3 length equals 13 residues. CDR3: CASRWQGINEQYF. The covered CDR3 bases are TGTGCCAGCAGGTGGCAGGGGATCAACGAG.

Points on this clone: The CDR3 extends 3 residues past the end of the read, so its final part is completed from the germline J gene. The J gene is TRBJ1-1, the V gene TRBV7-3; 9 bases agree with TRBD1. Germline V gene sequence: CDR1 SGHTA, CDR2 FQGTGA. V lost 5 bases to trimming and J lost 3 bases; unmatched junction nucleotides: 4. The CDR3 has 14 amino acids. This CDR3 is CASSARDRDTEAFF. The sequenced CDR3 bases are TGTGCCAGCAGCGCCCGGGACAGGGACACTGAA.

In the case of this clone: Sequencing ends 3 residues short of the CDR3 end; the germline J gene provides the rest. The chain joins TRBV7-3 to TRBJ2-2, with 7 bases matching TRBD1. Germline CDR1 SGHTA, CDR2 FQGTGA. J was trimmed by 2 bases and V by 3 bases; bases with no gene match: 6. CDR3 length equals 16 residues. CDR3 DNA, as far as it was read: TGTGCCAGCAGCTTGAGGGGGCTCTCAAACACCGGGGAG. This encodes CASSLRGLSNTGE. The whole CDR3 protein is CASSLRGLSNTGELFF.

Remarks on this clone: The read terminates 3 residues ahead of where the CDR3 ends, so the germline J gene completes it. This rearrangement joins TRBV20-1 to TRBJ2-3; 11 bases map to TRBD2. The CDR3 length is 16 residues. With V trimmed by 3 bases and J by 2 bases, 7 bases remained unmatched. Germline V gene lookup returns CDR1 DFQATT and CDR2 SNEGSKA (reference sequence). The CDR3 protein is CSARTRLAGNTDTQYF. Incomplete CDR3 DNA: TGCAGTGCTAGGACCCGACTAGCGGGGAACACAGATACG.

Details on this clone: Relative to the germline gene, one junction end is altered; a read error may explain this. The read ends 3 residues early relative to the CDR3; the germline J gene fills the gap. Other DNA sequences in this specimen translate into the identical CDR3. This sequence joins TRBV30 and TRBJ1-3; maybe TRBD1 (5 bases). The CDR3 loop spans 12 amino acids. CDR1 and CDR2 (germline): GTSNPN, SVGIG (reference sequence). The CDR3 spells CACRDNGNTIYF. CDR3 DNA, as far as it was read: TGTGCCTGCAGGGATAACGGAAACACA.

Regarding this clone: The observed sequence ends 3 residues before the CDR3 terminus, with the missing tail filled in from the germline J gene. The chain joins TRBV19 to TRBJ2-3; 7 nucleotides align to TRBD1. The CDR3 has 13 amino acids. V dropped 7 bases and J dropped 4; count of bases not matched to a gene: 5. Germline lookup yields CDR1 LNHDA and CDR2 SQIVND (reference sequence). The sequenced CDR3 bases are TGTGCCAGTACCATAGGGGGCCCAGATACG. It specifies CASTIGGPDT. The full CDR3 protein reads CASTIGGPDTQYF. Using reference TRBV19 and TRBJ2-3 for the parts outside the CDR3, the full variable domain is DGGITQSPKYLFRKEGQNVTLSCEQNLNHDAMYWYRQDPGQGLRLIYYSQIVNDFQKGDIAEGYSVSREKKESFPLTVTSAQKNPTAFYLCASTIGGPDTQYFGPGTRLTVL.